This TCR beta chain was observed in a study of T cell responses to AZD1222 COVID-19 vaccine. With regard to this clone: Its antigen is unidentified.

General study findings and limits: Only a handful of AZD1222 recipients, more than five in all, had baseline seropositivity. Samples come after the peak T cell response, not at day 14. Spike-specific TCR repertoires showed rising breadth and depth after two AZD1222 doses. Clonal diversity may have been underestimated in mostly white British donors.

Germline V lookup: CDR1 MNHEY, CDR2 SMNVEV (reference sequence). Trimming shortened V by 1 base and J by 3 bases, and 12 bases separated the two germline ends. CDR3 length: 15 residues. Profiling relied on immunoSEQ multiplex PCR, and the TCRdb table lists in-frame clones only, not all of them. This table holds about 140,000 clones, more than 75% found once. The sequence derives from an adult who received the AZD1222 COVID-19 vaccine. Sample: peripheral blood, taken 28 days after the second AZD1222 dose. This chain connects TRBV27 to TRBJ1-2; no firm D call. Here the CDR3 reads CASSLLLGNDYGYTF. CDR3 DNA sequence: TGTGCCAGCAGTTTATTATTGGGGAACGACTATGGCTACACCTTC.